The rows below give T cell receptor beta chains drawn from one sample of a study of a mutant IDH1 vaccine in newly diagnosed glioma. Data came from immunoSEQ multiplex PCR; TCRdb stores just in-frame clones and leaves some out. The sample yields about 50,000 clones, over 80% seen once. Their antigen targets remain unknown. The source was PBMCs, collected from a glioma patient whose treatment included an IDH1 peptide vaccine. The receptor set was obtained from a middle-aged man with glioma. Each CDR3 is given with its conserved first and last residue.

v_call cdr3_aa
TRBV11-2 CASSSSGSLSDTQYF
TRBV16 CASSQSRDRGAQETQYF
TRBV14 CASSHRGTGYLTAPSGNTIYF
TRBV2 CASSDGLGGAGGSPLHF
TRBV7-2 CASSFSGTYEQYF
TRBV9 CASSTTGGQGNTIYF
TRBV15 CATSRDFVSSKGQGRNQPQHF
TRBV5-4 CASSLAAGLTGNEQFF
TRBV18 CASSADRGGNEQYF
TRBV7-2 CASSLWGRGDNQPQHF
TRBV19 CASSTEGIDGKLFF
TRBV15 CATSRGGLAGQETQYF
TRBV5-5 CASSLESYEQYF
TRBV18 CASSPNGVSSGNTIYF
TRBV5-6 CASSQPAGLAGAGNEQFF
TRBV7-9 CASSLKPYEQYF
TRBV7-6 CASSLGVAGLTNTGELFF
TRBV9 CASSKQGTDTQYF
TRBV6-1 CASSEARGSLGYTF
TRBV15 CATSEDGRSGNTIYF
TRBV27 CASSLLGQPNEKLFF
TRBV12-5 CASGLDLTSGGGHSEQFF
TRBV4-2 CASSQETGGGQPQHF
TRBV7-9 CASEESEVAFF
TRBV25-1 CASTPGGFPTYEQYF
TRBV12-5 CASGSKARDISSTNEKLFF
TRBV7-2 CASSFSGKAQYF
TRBV18 CASSPWQRNEKLFF
TRBV7-2 CASSKGENQPQHF
TRBV27 CASSLLGQPQHF
TRBV18 CASSPAGGGQPQHF
TRBV5-6 CASSLVNSHTGELFF
TRBV6-5 CASSRRQGNTEAFF